This T cell receptor (beta chain) was profiled in a study of blood T cell repertoires in COVID-19 (TCRdb year 2020). Study-level background: Samples covering the acute and convalescent phases of COVID-19 were provided by collaborators in the United States, Italy and Spain. The prospective study material was composed of cDNA or gDNA derived from T cells, B-cell-depleted T cells, or PBMCs. The dataset comprised deeply sampled blood TCRbeta repertoires from subjects exposed to, actively infected with, or recovered from COVID-19. The repertoires were released in a freely available public database intended as a resource for research on the immune response to SARS-CoV-2. The samples were drawn from two sources: the first 160 participants of the ongoing ImmuneRACE study, and 1,000 to 1,500 subjects contributed by 6 global collaborators. The sample metadata nearly always contained a de-identified subject ID, COVID-19 status, age in years and sex. Where available, HLA class I and class II types were obtained from metadata supplied by the sample provider rather than from assay-based typing. Overall results and qualifications from the work: The quantity of clinical and demographic metadata differed by source and by participant and was supplied without curation.

The immunoSEQ Assay, a bias-controlled multiplex PCR, was used to amplify TCRbeta CDR3 regions from genomic DNA. The authors processed their data as follows. Nucleated cell counts per sample were estimated from amplification of reference gene primers within the assay. To quantify the absolute abundance of each unique TCRbeta CDR3 rearrangement, sequence reads were collapsed and filtered. For each sample, productive Simpson clonality was calculated by taking the square root of Simpson's diversity index across productive rearrangements. TCRdb obtained this table from immuneACCESS and retained in-frame rearrangements with V and J assigned. These tables miss some clones; where compared with another copy, unresolved V genes account for less than half of the shortfall, and the remainder is unexplained. Clone size and V and J calls were adopted from that table, with D and trimming inferred from the DNA. The sample table records under 350,000 clones; approximately 83% of these occur just once. The ten most abundant clones make up about an eighth of the sample.

A distance of 12 bases separates the germline ends of V and J, which lose 9 bases and 7 bases respectively. The germline V gene encodes CDR1 SEHNR and CDR2 FQNEAQ (reference sequence). The CDR3 runs 12 residues from the cysteine to the phenylalanine. The sequence is cut down to CDR3 DNA, 36 bases in frame from base 1. Notes on this clone: What antigen it recognizes has not been identified. No base quality values were provided; no much bigger clone lies one nucleotide off.

Whole blood was collected in K2EDTA tubes by collaborating institutions according to the institutions' own protocols. For TCRbeta analysis, collaborators shipped samples in one of three forms: frozen whole blood, isolated PBMCs, or DNA extracted from either of those sample types. This TCR came from a human donor in a cohort sampled during active COVID-19. This chain is built from TRBV7-9 and TRBJ2-2; a tentative D match to TRBD2 spans 6 bases. Sequenced: peripheral blood. The CDR3 region reads CARGGAVGELFF. In nucleotides, the sequence is TGTGCCAGAGGAGGGGCCGTCGGGGAGCTGTTTTTT. With all but the CDR3 taken from the reference TRBV7-9 and TRBJ2-2 genes, the full variable domain is: DTGVSQNPRHKITKRGQNVTFRCDPISEHNRLYWYRQTLGQGPEFLTYFQNEAQLEKSRLLSDRFSAERPKGSFSTLEIQRTEQGDSAMYLCARGGAVGELFFGEGSRLTVL.